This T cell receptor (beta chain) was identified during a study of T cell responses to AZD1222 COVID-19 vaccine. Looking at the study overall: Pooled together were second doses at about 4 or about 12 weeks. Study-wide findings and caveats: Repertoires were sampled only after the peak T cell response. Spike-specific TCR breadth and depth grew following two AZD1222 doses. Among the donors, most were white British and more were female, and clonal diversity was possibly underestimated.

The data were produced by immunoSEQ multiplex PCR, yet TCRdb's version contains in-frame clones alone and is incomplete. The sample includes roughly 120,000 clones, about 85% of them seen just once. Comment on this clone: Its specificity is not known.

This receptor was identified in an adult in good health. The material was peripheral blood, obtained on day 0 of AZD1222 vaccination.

Here the CDR3 reads CAIRPTGPTYEQYF. DNA of the CDR3: TGTGCCATCAGACCGACAGGGCCAACCTACGAGCAGTACTTC. This chain uses TRBV10-3 with TRBJ2-7, with 7 bases that match TRBD1. V lost 6 bases, J lost 2 bases, and 7 bases stayed unmatched. Germline CDR1 and CDR2: ENHRY and SYGVKD. The CDR3 runs 14 residues.